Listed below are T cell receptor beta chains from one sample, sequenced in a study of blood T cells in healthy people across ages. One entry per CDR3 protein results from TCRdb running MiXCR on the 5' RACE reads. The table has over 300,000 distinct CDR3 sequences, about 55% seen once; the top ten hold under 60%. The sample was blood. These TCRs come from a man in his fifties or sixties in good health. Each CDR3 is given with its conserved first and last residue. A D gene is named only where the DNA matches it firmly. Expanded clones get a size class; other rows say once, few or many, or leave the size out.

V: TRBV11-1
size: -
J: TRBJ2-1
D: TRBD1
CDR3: CASSPRQGAGYNEQFF
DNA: TGTGCCAGCAGCCCCCGACAGGGGGCAGGCTACAATGAGCAGTTCTTC

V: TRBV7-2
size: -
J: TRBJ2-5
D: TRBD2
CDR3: CANSLASGAYNEQYF
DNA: TGTGCCAACAGCTTAGCTAGCGGGGCGTACAATGAGCAGTACTTC

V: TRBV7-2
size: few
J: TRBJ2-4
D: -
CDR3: CASSLGQNGEQYF
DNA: TGTGCCAGCAGCTTAGGACAGAATGGGGAGCAGTACTTC

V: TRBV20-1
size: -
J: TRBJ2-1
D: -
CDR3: CSAIGITSYNEQFF
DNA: TGCAGTGCTATAGGTATCACCTCCTACAATGAGCAGTTCTTC

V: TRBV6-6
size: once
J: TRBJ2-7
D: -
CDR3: CASKTQGRGEQYF
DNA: TGTGCCAGCAAAACCCAGGGGAGGGGCGAGCAGTACTTC

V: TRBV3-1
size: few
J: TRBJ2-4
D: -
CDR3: CASSQDAGQLAKNIQYF
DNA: TGTGCCAGCAGCCAAGACGCAGGGCAACTAGCCAAAAACATTCAGTACTTC

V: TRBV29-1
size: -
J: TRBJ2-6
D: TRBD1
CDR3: CSVTQGAVGANVLTF
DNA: TGCAGCGTAACACAGGGGGCGGTTGGGGCCAACGTCCTGACTTTC

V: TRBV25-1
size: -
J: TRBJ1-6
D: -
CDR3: CASSENPVVSPLHF
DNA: TGTGCCAGCAGTGAAAACCCGGTTGTGTCACCCCTCCACTTT

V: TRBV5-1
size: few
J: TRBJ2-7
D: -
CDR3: CASSVQGSYEQYF
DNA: TGCGCCAGCAGCGTACAGGGCTCCTACGAGCAGTACTTC

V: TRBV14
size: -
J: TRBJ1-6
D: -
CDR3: CASREGVQRSYNSPLHF
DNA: TGTGCCAGCAGGGAGGGGGTACAGCGGTCCTATAATTCACCCCTCCACTTT

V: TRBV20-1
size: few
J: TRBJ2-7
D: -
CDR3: CSARDPWGSTYEQYF
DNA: TGCAGTGCTAGAGATCCTTGGGGGTCAACCTACGAGCAGTACTTC

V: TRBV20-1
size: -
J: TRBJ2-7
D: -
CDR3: CSAAPAGNYEQYF
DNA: TGCAGCGCAGCCCCGGCAGGAAACTACGAGCAGTACTTC

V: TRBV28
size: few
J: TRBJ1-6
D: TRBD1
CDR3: CASRPEGAYNSPLHF
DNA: TGTGCCAGCAGACCTGAGGGGGCATACAATTCACCCCTCCACTTT

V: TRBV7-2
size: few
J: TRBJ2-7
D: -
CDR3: CASSSPTYEQYF
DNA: TGTGCCAGCAGCTCCCCTACCTACGAGCAGTACTTC

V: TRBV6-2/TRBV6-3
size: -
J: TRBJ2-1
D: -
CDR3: CASSGTPYNEQFF
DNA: TGTGCCAGCAGTGGGACCCCCTACAATGAGCAGTTCTTC

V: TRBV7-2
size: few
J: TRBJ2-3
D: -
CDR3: CASSVGPLTDTQYF
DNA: TGTGCCAGCAGCGTGGGGCCTCTCACAGATACGCAGTATTTT

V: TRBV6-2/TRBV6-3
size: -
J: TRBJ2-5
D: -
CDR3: CASSYPQETQYF
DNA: TGTGCCAGCAGTTACCCACAAGAGACCCAGTACTTC

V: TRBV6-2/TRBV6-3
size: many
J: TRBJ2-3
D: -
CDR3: CASRRGQSADTQYF
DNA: TGTGCCAGCCGGAGGGGGCAGTCGGCAGATACGCAGTATTTT

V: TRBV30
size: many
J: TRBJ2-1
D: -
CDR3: CAFLAGHRRNEQFF
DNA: TGTGCCTTCCTTGCCGGACACAGGAGGAATGAGCAGTTCTTC

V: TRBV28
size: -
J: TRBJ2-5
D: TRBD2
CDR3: CASSSGRVGTQYF
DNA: TGTGCCAGCAGTAGCGGGAGAGTGGGGACCCAGTACTTC

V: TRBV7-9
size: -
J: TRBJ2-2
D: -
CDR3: CASPRQSGNTGELFF
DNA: TGTGCCAGCCCAAGACAGTCGGGGAACACCGGGGAGCTGTTTTTT

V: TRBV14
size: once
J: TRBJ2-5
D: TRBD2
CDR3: CASSHLAGVRETQYF
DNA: TGTGCCAGCAGCCATCTAGCGGGGGTGAGGGAGACCCAGTACTTC

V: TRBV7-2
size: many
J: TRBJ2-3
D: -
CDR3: CASSVYSGGTDTQYF
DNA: TGTGCCAGCAGCGTATACTCGGGTGGCACAGATACGCAGTATTTT

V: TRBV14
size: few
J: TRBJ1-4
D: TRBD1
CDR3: CASSRTTGGTNEKLFF
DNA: TGTGCCAGCAGCCGGACAACAGGGGGAACTAATGAAAAACTGTTTTTT

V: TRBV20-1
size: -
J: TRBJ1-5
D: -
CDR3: CSARDPGIAGYQPQHF
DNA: TGCAGTGCTAGAGATCCGGGTATAGCGGGGTATCAGCCCCAGCATTTT

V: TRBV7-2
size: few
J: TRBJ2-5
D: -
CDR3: CASSSGRPSGSQETQYF
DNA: TGTGCCAGCAGCTCCGGGAGACCAAGCGGGTCACAAGAGACCCAGTACTTC

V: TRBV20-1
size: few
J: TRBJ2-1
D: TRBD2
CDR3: CSAKRTSGSPYNEQFF
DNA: TGCAGTGCTAAGCGAACTAGCGGCTCGCCCTACAATGAGCAGTTCTTC

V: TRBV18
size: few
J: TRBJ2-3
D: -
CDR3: CASYGREKDTQYF
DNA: TGTGCCAGCTATGGTCGGGAGAAAGATACGCAGTATTTT

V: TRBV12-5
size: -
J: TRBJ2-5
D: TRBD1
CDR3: CASGFPGTGGIETQYF
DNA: TGTGCTAGTGGTTTCCCCGGGACAGGGGGTATAGAGACCCAGTACTTC

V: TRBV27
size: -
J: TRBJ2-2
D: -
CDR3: CASSLWGRGANTGELFF
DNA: TGTGCCAGCAGTTTATGGGGTCGGGGGGCTAACACCGGGGAGCTGTTTTTT

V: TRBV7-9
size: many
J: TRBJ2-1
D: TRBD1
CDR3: CASSFRQGAGGVIDEQFF
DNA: TGTGCCAGCAGCTTCCGCCAGGGGGCAGGGGGCGTGATAGATGAGCAGTTCTTC

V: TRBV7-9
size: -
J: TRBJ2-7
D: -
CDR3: CASSPPIGEQYF
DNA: TGTGCCAGCAGCCCCCCGATCGGCGAGCAGTACTTC

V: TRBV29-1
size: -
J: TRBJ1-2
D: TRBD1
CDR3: CSVGLPGQGGGYTF
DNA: TGCAGCGTTGGGCTCCCGGGACAGGGGGGTGGCTACACCTTC

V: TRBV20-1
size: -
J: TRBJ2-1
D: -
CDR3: CSAEATYNEQFF
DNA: TGCAGTGCTGAGGCGACCTACAATGAGCAGTTCTTC

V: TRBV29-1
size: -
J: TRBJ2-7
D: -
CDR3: CSVGGQRGSYEQYF
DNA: TGCAGCGTGGGGGGACAGAGAGGCTCCTACGAGCAGTACTTC

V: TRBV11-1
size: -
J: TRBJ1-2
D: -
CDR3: CASSSTLDYGYTF
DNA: TGTGCCAGCAGCTCAACTTTGGACTATGGCTACACCTTC

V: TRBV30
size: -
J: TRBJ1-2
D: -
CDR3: CAWSVDSYGYTF
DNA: TGTGCCTGGAGTGTGGACAGCTATGGCTACACCTTC

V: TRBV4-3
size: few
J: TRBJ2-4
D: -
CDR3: CASSQRAGQNIQYF
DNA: TGCGCCAGCAGCCAACGGGCGGGCCAAAACATTCAGTACTTC

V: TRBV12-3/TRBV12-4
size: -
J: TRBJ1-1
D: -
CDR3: CASREGASTEAFF
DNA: TGTGCCAGCAGGGAGGGCGCGAGCACTGAAGCTTTCTTT

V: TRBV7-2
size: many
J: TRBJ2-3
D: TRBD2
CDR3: CASMRSGSGDTQYF
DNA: TGTGCCAGCATGAGAAGCGGGAGTGGAGATACGCAGTATTTT

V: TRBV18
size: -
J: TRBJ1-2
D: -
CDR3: CASSLAKGQIYGYTF
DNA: TGTGCCAGCTCGCTCGCGAAGGGACAAATCTATGGCTACACCTTC